Given below is one T cell receptor (beta chain) in context. This clone's antigen is unknown. There are no base qualities to consult, and no much larger clone falls within one base. The data were obtained in a study of PD-L1 blockade in urothelial cancer (dated by TCRdb to 2017 to 2019). A note on the overall study: All patients started therapy in about 2014 and received atezolizumab 1,200 mg intravenously every 3 weeks. Pretreatment tumor samples and matched peripheral blood, collected serially before and after atezolizumab treatment, underwent TCR sequencing. About 90% of the roughly 30 patients were males with bladder-origin urothelial cancer, and about 65% of the roughly 30 reported a prior smoking history. Whole exome sequencing and RNA sequencing of pretreatment tumors were performed alongside TCR sequencing in the same patients. Durable clinical benefit was defined as progression-free survival longer than 6 months, and TCR features were also tested against progression-free and overall survival. Patients had an ECOG performance status of 0 or 1 and had received between 0 and 3 prior chemotherapy regimens. The study, an exploratory multi-omic analysis, examined somatic, immune and clinical correlates of response to PD-L1 blockade with atezolizumab in urothelial cancer. Durable clinical benefit was achieved by nine patients but not by the remaining 20. Blood samples were analyzed 3 weeks after the start of treatment (second dose) and 6 weeks after the start of treatment. Some 29 patients had pretreatment blood TCR-seq, around 25 had at least one posttreatment blood collection, and around 25 had tumor TCR-seq. Blood samples gave median yields of around 140,000 T cells and some 80,000 unique TCRs, along with a median clonality of around 0.08. Points the paper makes about the study in general: Small sample size (n ≈ 29) and many exploratory analyses mean the results are intended to be hypothesis-generating. Patients with durable benefit showed greater expansion of tumor-associated TCR clones in peripheral blood 3 weeks after starting treatment (n of about 20, p = 0.022). A pretreatment peripheral blood TCR clonality below the median was linked to improved progression-free and overall survival.

Taken with the paper, the label for time point translates to: peripheral blood 6 weeks after treatment start. A cohort of around 29 patients with locally advanced or metastatic urothelial carcinoma, treated at Memorial Sloan Kettering on a trial protocol, was included. Peripheral blood mononuclear cells were collected pretreatment and during treatment, with between 1 and 8 total time points per patient. The Qiagen DNeasy Blood extraction kit was used to purify genomic DNA from total PBMCs and tumor samples. PBMCs were collected pretreatment and during treatment and were isolated and stored as previously described. Synthetic TCR analog templates were spiked into each PCR so that absolute template abundance could be estimated from read counts. TCRbeta CDR3 regions were amplified from genomic DNA with bias-controlled V and J gene primers using the immunoSEQ assay. Rearranged TCRbeta segments were sequenced at approximately 20X coverage. Under the source paper's analysis protocol: Clustering was used to correct sequencing errors, and CDR3s were annotated against IMGT to assign V, D and J genes. Out-of-frame and stop-codon sequences were excluded, and only productive TCRbeta rearrangements were used in downstream analyses. Clonality was calculated as one minus the Shannon entropy normalized by the log of the number of unique productive sequences. Clones differing between time points or between blood and tumor were identified using Fisher's exact test with Benjamini-Hochberg correction, with an adjusted p below 0.01 applied as the threshold. TCRdb took over this immuneACCESS table, retaining in-frame rearrangements with V and J assigned. Such tables are incomplete; in checked studies, under half of the missing clones stem from an unresolved V gene, and the remainder is unexplained. The D gene and trimming were derived from the DNA, and the V and J assignments and clone size from that table. This sample lists 120,000 or so clones; 86% were detected once. The top ten hold around 2.4% of the sample.

The cysteine opens and the phenylalanine closes a CDR3 of 15 amino acids. The only DNA kept is the CDR3, 45 bases in frame from the first base. The V and J ends are trimmed by 4 bases and 4 bases, leaving 17 bases between them. The germline V gene specifies SGHVS as CDR1 and FQNEAQ as CDR2. Source: PBMCs, taken around atezolizumab (anti-PD-L1) treatment. This receptor was obtained from a man in his fifties with urothelial cancer. This chain is built from TRBV7-8 and TRBJ2-7, with the D gene not clear enough to name. The DNA sequence reads TGTGCCAGCAGCTCCTCGATACTTAGTCGGTACGAGCAGTACTTC. The resulting protein is CASSSSILSRYEQYF.